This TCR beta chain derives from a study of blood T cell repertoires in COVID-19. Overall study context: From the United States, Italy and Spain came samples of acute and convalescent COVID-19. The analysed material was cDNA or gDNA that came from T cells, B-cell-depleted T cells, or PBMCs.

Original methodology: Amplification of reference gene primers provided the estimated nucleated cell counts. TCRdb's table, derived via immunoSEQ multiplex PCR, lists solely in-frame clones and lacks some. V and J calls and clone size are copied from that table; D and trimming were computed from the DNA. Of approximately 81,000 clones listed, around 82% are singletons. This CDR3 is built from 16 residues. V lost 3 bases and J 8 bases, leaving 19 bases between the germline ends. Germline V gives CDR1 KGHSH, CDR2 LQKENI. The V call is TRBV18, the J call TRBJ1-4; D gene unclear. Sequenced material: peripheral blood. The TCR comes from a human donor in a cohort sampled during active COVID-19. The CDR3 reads CASSPAAAGRGEKLFF. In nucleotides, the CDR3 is TGTGCCAGCTCACCGGCTGCGGCAGGCAGAGGGGAAAAACTGTTTTTT.